The clone carrying this T cell receptor beta chain occurred once. Profiled with immunoSEQ multiplex PCR; TCRdb holds only in-frame clones, not every one. The sample lists about 200,000 clones, 85% to 95% seen once, with around 1% in the top ten. V shed 8 bases and J shed 0 bases, with 14 bases lying between them. This CDR3 is built from 16 residues. CDR1 SGHAT and CDR2 FQNNGV come from the germline V gene. This sample was taken from a study of T cell responses to AZD1222 COVID-19 vaccine. The rearrangement joins TRBV11-2 to TRBJ1-6; D remains ambiguous. The receptor comes from an adult who received the AZD1222 COVID-19 vaccine. Sequences were derived from peripheral blood, sampled 28 days after the second AZD1222 dose. Here the CDR3 reads CASEGGLGSYNSPLHF. The DNA for the CDR3 is TGTGCCAGCGAAGGAGGGTTGGGCTCCTATAATTCACCCCTCCACTTT.